This TCR beta chain was sequenced during a study of read filtering for tumor transcriptome and immune sequencing. Study-wide background: RNA-seq yielded only roughly 75 to 1,300 TCR reads, IR-seq about 4 to 10.27 million.

Broader study findings: In IR-seq, single-read clonotypes were roughly 80% of clonotypes but about 3.5% of reads. Sorted CD138-negative bone marrow cells were not purified T cells.

From roughly 0.4 ug of RNA, a library with molecular barcoded alpha/delta and beta/gamma adaptors was made. TCRdb re-called the reads through MiXCR, storing one row per CDR3 protein. The data contain some 20,000 distinct CDR3 sequences, 22% of them singletons. Sampling of bone marrow took place during active disease in every patient. Trimming removed 5 bases from V and 0 bases from J; junction bases left unmatched: 6. The CDR3 runs to 16 residues. The germline gives CDR1 KGHDR, CDR2 SFDVKD. About this clonotype itself: Antigen unknown.

Material: a population of CD138-negative cells sorted from bone marrow. The chain joins TRBV24-1 to TRBJ2-1; 7 nucleotides align to TRBD2. This receptor was identified in a donor aged 40 or older with multiple myeloma. This CDR3 reads CATSGERGRSYNEQFF. The CDR3 DNA follows: TGTGCCACCAGTGGGGAGCGGGGCCGCTCCTACAATGAGCAGTTCTTC.